This T cell receptor beta chain was sequenced in a study of blood T cell repertoires in COVID-19. Overall study: Researchers got acute and convalescent COVID-19 samples from the United States, Italy and Spain. Sample material is recorded as cDNA or gDNA derived from T cells, B-cell-depleted T cells, or PBMCs.

As originally analysed: Researchers report that nucleated cell counts were estimated from reference gene primer amplification. The data were produced by immunoSEQ multiplex PCR, yet TCRdb's version contains in-frame clones alone and is incomplete. V and J calls and clone size are those listed in that table; D and trimming were worked out from the DNA. Of about 100,000 clones in the sample, approximately 80% were seen once. V was clipped by 0 bases and J by 5 bases; unmatched bases: 3. The CDR3 sequence is 13 residues long. The germline gives CDR1 GTSNPN, CDR2 SVGIG (reference sequence). V and J are TRBV30 and TRBJ2-5; 7 bases align to TRBD1. This receptor was obtained from a man in his fifties or sixties with active or convalescent COVID-19. Sequencing used peripheral blood. CDR3 region: CAWSVMTGETQYF. For the CDR3, the DNA is TGTGCCTGGAGTGTAATGACAGGGGAGACCCAGTACTTC.